Shown below are 15 T cell receptor beta chains from a single sample sequenced in a study of blood T cells in healthy people across ages. The use of a sample-barcoded 5' primer and a J-beta primer mix characterized a second PCR of about 6 to 11 cycles. A single record per CDR3 protein comes from TCRdb applying MiXCR to the 5' RACE reads. The table includes about 760,000 distinct CDR3 sequences, 45% to 70% detected once. The sample taken for sequencing was blood. Receptor source: a man aged 35-49 years in good health.

This clonotype was found once. One end of the junction is discordant with germline, which a read error may explain. The J gene is TRBJ1-6, the V gene TRBV25-1; D remains unclear. CDR1 and CDR2 (germline): MGHDK, SYGVNS. This CDR3 spans 14 amino acids. CDR3 nucleotides: TGTGCCTGCAGTGATAGCAGCAAGAATTCACCCCTCCACTTT. As protein: CACSDSSKNSPLHF. The full variable domain, in which reference TRBV25-1 and TRBJ1-6 provide the parts outside the CDR3, is EADIYQTPRYLVIGTGKKITLECSQTMGHDKMYWYQQDPGMELHLIHYSYGVNSTEKGDLSSESTVSRIRTEHFPLTLESARPSHTSQYLCACSDSSKNSPLHFGNGTRLTVT.

The V and J genes are TRBV3-1 and TRBJ1-2; possible D gene TRBD1, 5 bases. From germline, CDR1 is LGHDT and CDR2 YNNKEL (reference sequence). The V end was cut by 4 bases, the J end by 5 bases, with 26 bases between. This CDR3 is built from 18 residues. CDR3 coding DNA: TGTGCCAGCAGCCCCCCAAGTGCCTCAGGGTTCTCCCGGTATGGCTACACCTTC. It codes for CASSPPSASGFSRYGYTF.

The chain links TRBV10-3 to TRBJ1-2; 7 bases are shared with TRBD1. With 4 bases clipped from V and 0 bases from J, the junction kept 5 bases outside the gene matches. Germline CDR1 ENHRY, CDR2 SYGVKD. CDR3 size: 15 residues. CDR3 amino acids: CAISGTGEANYGYTF. The CDR3 DNA reads TGTGCCATCAGTGGAACAGGGGAAGCTAACTATGGCTACACCTTC.

V usage is TRBV6-5 and J usage is TRBJ2-2, with D maybe TRBD1 (5 bases). Germline CDR1 MNHEY, CDR2 SVGAGI. V was shortened by 6 bases and J by 5 bases, with 16 bases between the two germline ends. CDR3 length: 15 residues. DNA of the CDR3: TGTGCCAGCAGGATTCCAGGGTGGGGAACCGGGGAGCTGTTTTTT. This sequence encodes CASRIPGWGTGELFF.

The CDR3 reads CASSFSGTGGLEETQYF. As DNA, the CDR3 is TGTGCCAGCAGTTTTTCCGGGACAGGGGGCCTGGAAGAGACCCAGTACTTC. The chain links TRBV28 to TRBJ2-5; 12 bases are shared with TRBD1. The CDR3 runs 17 residues. Germline V gene sequence: CDR1 MDHEN, CDR2 SYDVKM. V lost 3 bases and J lost 3; bases outside the gene matches: 8.

The chain combines TRBV28 with TRBJ2-5; 7 positions agree with TRBD2. Losses at the gene ends were 7 bases for V and 0 bases for J; bases not matched to a gene: 11. Germline V CDR1 and CDR2: MDHEN, SYDVKM. There are 16 residues in the CDR3. Here the CDR3 DNA reads TGTGCCAGCACGTTATCGGGGGGTCGAAACCAAGAGACCCAGTACTTC. Protein: CASTLSGGRNQETQYF.

The J gene is TRBJ2-7, the V gene TRBV7-2; unclear D gene. Trimming pared 0 bases from V and 7 bases from J, leaving 10 bases between. Per the germline V gene, CDR1 is SGHTA and CDR2 is FQGNSA. This CDR3 region has 13 residues. As DNA, the CDR3 is TGTGCCAGCAGCTTAGCGCCGATTTCGGAGCAGTACTTC. The encoded protein is CASSLAPISEQYF.

This clonotype was detected once. This chain links TRBV7-9 with TRBJ1-2, with D unclear. Trimming stripped 2 bases from V and 13 bases from J, with 20 bases between. Germline V gene sequence: CDR1 SEHNR, CDR2 FQNEAQ (reference sequence). The CDR3 contains 14 residues. The CDR3 protein is CASSLNGGTRTTTF. Written as DNA, the CDR3 is TGTGCCAGCAGCTTAAATGGAGGCACACGAACTACCACCTTC.

This clonotype was counted a few times. The CDR3 here is CASSRGFGGGSPLHF. CDR3 DNA: TGTGCCAGCAGCAGGGGGTTCGGTGGTGGTTCACCCCTCCACTTT. V and J are TRBV3-1 and TRBJ1-6; perhaps TRBD1 as D (6 bases). The CDR3 is 15 amino acids. Deletions cut 5 bases from V and 9 bases from J, with 17 bases between. From germline, CDR1 is LGHDT and CDR2 YNNKEL (reference sequence). The full variable domain, rest sourced from reference TRBV3-1 and TRBJ1-6, is DTAVSQTPKYLVTQMGNDKSIKCEQNLGHDTMYWYKQDSKKFLKIMFSYNNKELIINETVPNRFSPKSPDKAHLNLHINSLELGDSAVYFCASSRGFGGGSPLHFGNGTRLTVT.

V and J are TRBV11-2 and TRBJ1-2, with 7 bases matching TRBD1. V trimming: 4 bases; J trimming: 6 bases; junction bases outside the gene matches: 11. CDR3 length: 15 amino acids. Germline loops: CDR1 SGHAT, CDR2 FQNNGV. CDR3 loop: CASSSPRTGAHGYTF. The CDR3 bases are TGTGCCAGCAGCTCCCCTCGGACAGGAGCTCATGGCTACACCTTC.

The chain couples TRBV7-2 to TRBJ2-7; a possible D gene is TRBD2 (7 bases). Germline CDR1 and CDR2: SGHTA and FQGNSA. V was trimmed by 5 bases and J by 2 bases, leaving 19 bases between them. This CDR3 is built from 16 residues. In DNA, the CDR3 is TGTGCCAGCAGCCAATCGGGGGGCGGGAAGACCTACGAGCAGTACTTC. Translated: CASSQSGGGKTYEQYF.

The rearrangement uses TRBV12-3 or TRBV12-4 and TRBJ1-6; TRBD1 matches 8 bases. Trimming took 6 bases from V and 14 from J; bases not matched to a gene: 15. The CDR3 covers 15 residues. CDR3 sequence: CASRDSGTGDLTLHF. CDR3 nucleotide sequence: TGTGCCAGCAGGGATAGCGGGACAGGCGATCTCACCCTCCACTTT.

There are a few counts of this clonotype. This chain joins TRBV6-6 and TRBJ2-4, with TRBD1 as a possible D gene (6 bases). Near its end, the DNA agrees better with TRBJ2-7, so the J call may be wrong. The CDR3 covers 13 residues. Germline V gives CDR1 MNHNY, CDR2 SVGAGI (reference sequence). In DNA form, the CDR3 reads TGTGCCAGCGGACAGCCTAAACCCTACGAGCAGTACTTC. Translation gives CASGQPKPYEQYF.

The chain carries TRBV7-2 and TRBJ2-1; no clear D gene. The germline V gene encodes CDR1 SGHTA and CDR2 FQGNSA. The germline V and J ends were trimmed by 5 bases and 1 base, with 9 bases remaining between them. CDR3 length equals 14 residues. CDR3 DNA: TGTGCCAGCAGCCGAGACGGATCCTACAATGAGCAGTTCTTC. Encoded protein: CASSRDGSYNEQFF.

The CDR3 sequence: CASSQGTSHNEQFF. In DNA, the CDR3 is TGTGCCAGCAGCCAAGGGACATCCCACAATGAGCAGTTCTTC. V gene TRBV4-2 combines with J gene TRBJ2-1, with D possibly being TRBD1 (5 bases). The CDR3 sequence is 14 residues long. V was pared by 1 base and J by 5 bases, with 9 bases between. Germline lookup yields CDR1 LGHNA and CDR2 YNFKEQ.